These T cell receptor beta chains were read from a single sample in a study of human T cells and chemical hapten exposure. TCRdb called the RACE reads again in MiXCR, with one record for every CDR3 protein. Of roughly 100,000 distinct CDR3 sequences listed, 10% to 15% are singletons. The material sequenced was whole blood, taken in connection with sensitization to the hapten diphenylcyclopropenone (DPC). These receptors came from a woman between 45 and 60 years old with alopecia areata. Some clones in this sample may be carry-over from other donors' samples. CDR3s include the opening cysteine and the closing phenylalanine or tryptophan. D genes are given only for firm matches. The size of a clone is reported for some rows only, either as once, few or many, or as a class for expanded clones.

V	D	size	J	CDR3	DNA
TRBV5-1	NA	few	TRBJ2-3	CASSLVGLADTQYF	TGCGCCAGCAGCTTGGTCGGACTGGCCGATACGCAGTATTTT
TRBV7-2	TRBD1	NA	TRBJ2-7	CASSEQGWSSYEQYF	TGTGCCAGCAGCGAACAGGGGTGGAGCTCCTACGAGCAGTACTTC
TRBV12-3/TRBV12-4	TRBD2	few	TRBJ2-7	CASSPSGKYYEQYF	TGTGCCAGCAGTCCTAGCGGGAAATACTACGAGCAGTACTTC
TRBV3-1	NA	NA	TRBJ2-7	CASSQGPPESYEQYF	TGTGCCAGCAGCCAAGGCCCTCCTGAGTCCTACGAGCAGTACTTC
TRBV6-2/TRBV6-3	TRBD2	many	TRBJ2-1	CASSSSGLAGYEFF	TGTGCCAGCAGTTCCTCGGGACTAGCGGGATATGAGTTCTTC
TRBV2	NA	many	TRBJ1-1	CASIREPIRGRANTEAFF	TGTGCCAGCATAAGGGAGCCGATAAGGGGGAGGGCGAACACTGAAGCTTTCTTT
TRBV9	TRBD2	NA	TRBJ2-3	CASSVGGLAGDTQYF	TGTGCCAGCAGCGTAGGAGGCCTAGCGGGAGATACGCAGTATTTT
TRBV19	TRBD1	many	TRBJ2-1	CASRPGTGGRNEQFF	TGTGCCAGTAGACCTGGGACAGGGGGGAGGAATGAGCAGTTCTTC
TRBV11-1	NA	once	TRBJ1-1	CASSRAGTSNTEAFF	TGTGCCAGCAGCCGGGCGGGGACCTCGAACACTGAAGCTTTCTTT
TRBV10-3	NA	many	TRBJ2-5	CAISDREETQYF	TGTGCCATCAGTGACAGGGAAGAGACCCAGTACTTC
TRBV6-2/TRBV6-3	NA	NA	TRBJ1-2	CTSSNELGGASGYTF	TGTACCAGCAGTAATGAGCTGGGGGGCGCGTCCGGCTACACCTTC
TRBV28	NA	few	TRBJ2-7	CASYLSGNEQYF	TGTGCCAGTTACCTTAGCGGAAACGAGCAGTACTTC
TRBV7-2	NA	NA	TRBJ2-1	CASSLVSTAQFF	TGTGCCAGCAGCTTGGTCTCGACTGCGCAGTTCTTC
TRBV7-9	NA	few	TRBJ2-5	CASSFSQEPQETQYF	TGTGCCAGCAGCTTTAGCCAAGAACCCCAAGAGACCCAGTACTTC
TRBV12-3/TRBV12-4	NA	NA	TRBJ1-6	CASGGRINNSPLHF	TGTGCCAGCGGGGGACGGATCAATAATTCACCCCTCCACTTT
TRBV5-1	NA	few	TRBJ2-5	CASSSLITSETQYF	TGCGCCAGCAGCTCTCTAATAACTTCAGAGACCCAGTACTTC
TRBV18	TRBD1	NA	TRBJ2-3	CASSPDRGYTDTQYF	TGTGCCAGCTCACCCGACAGGGGATATACAGATACGCAGTATTTT
TRBV11-2	NA	many	TRBJ2-3	CASSLEWGADTQYF	TGTGCCAGCAGCTTAGAGTGGGGAGCAGATACGCAGTATTTT
TRBV28	NA	NA	TRBJ1-5	CASSRAGVQPQHF	TGTGCCAGCAGTCGGGCTGGAGTCCAGCCCCAGCATTTT
TRBV12-3/TRBV12-4	NA	few	TRBJ1-2	CASSLQAFYGYTF	TGTGCCAGCAGTCTACAGGCGTTCTATGGCTACACCTTC
TRBV6-5	NA	NA	TRBJ2-3	CASSSPLGPRDTDTQYF	TGTGCCAGCAGTAGCCCCTTGGGACCCAGAGATACAGATACGCAGTATTTT
TRBV28	TRBD1	NA	TRBJ1-1	CASSLLGTGEAFF	TGTGCCAGCAGTTTGCTAGGGACAGGGGAAGCTTTCTTT
TRBV6-6	NA	few	TRBJ2-7	CASSYTGRAYEQYF	TGTGCCAGCAGTTACACGGGCAGGGCCTACGAGCAGTACTTC
TRBV10-2	NA	many	TRBJ2-2	CASSRAVGELFF	TGCGCCAGCAGTAGGGCAGTCGGGGAGCTGTTTTTT
TRBV7-2	NA	many	TRBJ2-3	CASSRDGSTDTQYF	TGTGCCAGCAGCCGTGACGGAAGCACAGATACGCAGTATTTT
TRBV18	NA	few	TRBJ1-1	CASSPMEENTEAFF	TGTGCCAGCTCACCCATGGAGGAGAACACTGAAGCTTTCTTT
TRBV29-1	NA	NA	TRBJ2-7	CSVETGGVYEQYF	TGCAGCGTTGAGACCGGGGGCGTCTACGAGCAGTACTTC
TRBV15	TRBD1	NA	TRBJ2-2	CATSRDLGQGAAGELFF	TGTGCCACCAGCAGAGATCTGGGACAGGGGGCAGCCGGGGAGCTGTTTTTT
TRBV20-1	NA	many	TRBJ2-7	CSASGAGSLYEQYF	TGCAGTGCTAGCGGCGCGGGGTCCCTTTACGAGCAGTACTTC
TRBV27	NA	few	TRBJ1-1	CASTTGARTEAFF	TGTGCCAGCACAACGGGGGCGCGCACTGAAGCTTTCTTT
TRBV3-1	TRBD2	few	TRBJ2-7	CASSQVGASGLGEQYF	TGTGCCAGCAGCCAAGTCGGGGCTAGCGGCCTTGGGGAGCAGTACTTC
TRBV6-1	NA	NA	TRBJ2-7	CASSLTAYSYEQYF	TGTGCCAGCAGCTTGACTGCATACTCCTACGAGCAGTACTTC
TRBV11-2	TRBD1	many	TRBJ1-2	CASSPDRNYGYTF	TGTGCCAGCAGCCCGGACAGGAACTATGGCTACACCTTC
TRBV2	NA	NA	TRBJ1-2	CASSLSAGVQDGYTF	TGTGCCAGCAGCCTATCAGCGGGGGTACAAGATGGCTACACCTTC
TRBV4-3	NA	NA	TRBJ1-1	CASSPHGGDTEAFF	TGCGCCAGCAGCCCCCATGGCGGGGACACTGAAGCTTTCTTT
TRBV18	NA	many	TRBJ1-4	CASSPFRDPRNEKLFF	TGTGCCAGCTCACCGTTCCGGGACCCACGTAATGAAAAACTGTTTTTT
TRBV6-6	NA	NA	TRBJ2-2	CASSYPPNTGELFF	TGTGCCAGCAGTTACCCCCCGAACACCGGGGAGCTGTTTTTT
TRBV20-1	NA	NA	TRBJ2-7	CSPSQGDEQYF	TGCAGTCCCTCACAGGGAGACGAGCAGTACTTC
TRBV7-6	NA	few	TRBJ2-7	CASSLAPLGSSYEQYF	TGTGCCAGCAGCTTAGCGCCCCTAGGGAGCTCCTACGAGCAGTACTTC
TRBV28	NA	many	TRBJ2-3	CASIEGTSTDTQYF	TGTGCCAGCATTGAGGGGACTAGCACAGATACGCAGTATTTT
TRBV6-6	NA	many	TRBJ1-5	CASRHPGPNQPQHF	TGTGCCAGCCGCCACCCAGGTCCCAACCAGCCCCAGCATTTT
TRBV18	NA	NA	TRBJ1-6	CASSKDSPLFSYNSPLHF	TGTGCCAGCTCAAAAGACAGTCCACTTTTCTCCTATAATTCACCCCTCCACTTT
TRBV29-1	NA	many	TRBJ2-3	CSELLGDTQYF	TGCAGCGAACTACTGGGGGATACGCAGTATTTT
TRBV7-2	NA	few	TRBJ1-5	CASSLASRTTMAQHF	TGTGCCAGCAGCTTAGCGTCGCGGACCACAATGGCCCAGCATTTT